This T cell receptor (beta chain) was found in a study of blood T cell repertoires in COVID-19. At the level of the study: T cells, B-cell-depleted T cells, or PBMCs provided the cDNA or gDNA that served as material.

Deletions cut 2 bases from V and 0 bases from J, with 6 bases between. CDR3 length equals 14 residues. Germline V lookup: CDR1 SGHTS, CDR2 YDEGEE. Assay: immunoSEQ multiplex PCR; the TCRdb copy retains only in-frame clones and omits some. This sample has some 160,000 clones, with around 85% found just once. V gene TRBV5-8 combines with J gene TRBJ1-5; no clear D gene. This clonotype was obtained from a woman in her seventies with acute or convalescent COVID-19. Sequenced material: peripheral blood. In nucleotides, the CDR3 is TGTGCCAGCAGCTTTACGAGTAGCAATCAGCCCCAGCATTTT. This encodes CASSFTSSNQPQHF.